The T cell receptor (beta chain) under discussion was sequenced for a study of shared clonotypes between healthy human individuals. Study-wide context: Three plates were used per donor for CD4 naive, three for CD4 memory, two for CD8 naive and one for CD8 memory. Study observations and caveats: Rarefaction gave evidence that sorted-subset sequencing remained incomplete despite large depth.

As to this clone: Antigen: not known.

Investigators spread the genomic DNA of each subset evenly over several immunoSEQ plates. Sequencing was performed with immunoSEQ multiplex PCR; in TCRdb, only in-frame clones are kept and a portion is missing. The sample carries fewer than 400,000 clones, around 74% recorded once. Germline V gene lookup returns CDR1 MNHNS and CDR2 SASEGT. V lost 4 bases to trimming and J lost 1 base, with 12 bases between them. CDR3 length equals 15 residues. The specimen sequenced was memory CD4+ T cells sorted from blood. As for subset: CD45RA-negative fraction. The receptor comes from a man between 25 and 39 years old in good health. V gene TRBV6-1 combines with J gene TRBJ2-3; tentatively, D is TRBD1 or TRBD2 (5 bases each). CDR3 sequence: CASSVVGDGTDTQYF. In DNA, the CDR3 is TGTGCCAGCAGTGTAGTGGGGGACGGCACAGATACGCAGTATTTT.